This T cell receptor beta chain was observed in a study of shared clonotypes between healthy human individuals. Study overall: Each donor had three CD4 naive, three CD4 memory, two CD8 naive and one CD8 memory plate.

Trimming took 6 bases from V and 0 from J, leaving 12 bases between them. The CDR3 spans 14 residues. CDR1 SNHLY and CDR2 FYNNEI come from the germline V gene. Memory CD4+ cells were the fraction left after CD45RA+ naive selection. The protocol was immunoSEQ multiplex PCR, while the TCRdb copy is restricted to in-frame clones and leaves out a portion. Of more than 2,000,000 clones in the sample, 90% to 95% were seen once. Overall study results and limits: Sharing across four donors was highest in naive CD4 (around 5%) and lowest in memory CD8 (around 0.4%). Generation probabilities were higher for clonotypes shared across all four sorted-subset donors than for unshared ones.

Note on this clone: Its antigen is unidentified.

The chain uses TRBV2 and TRBJ2-7; D possibly uses TRBD1 or TRBD2 (5 bases each). The specimen sequenced was naive CD4+ T cells from PBMCs. Documented subset: CD45RA+ positively selected. The clonotype was recovered from a man younger than 35 in good health. Some clones in this sample may be carry-over from other donors' samples. Here the CDR3 DNA reads TGTGCCAGCAGGGGGACGGTGAGCTCCTACGAGCAGTACTTC. This codes for CASRGTVSSYEQYF.